The 25 T cell receptor beta chains given below trace back to one sample, sequenced in a study of T cell responses to AZD1222 COVID-19 vaccine. TCRdb's table, derived via immunoSEQ multiplex PCR, lists solely in-frame clones and lacks some. The profile shows over 95,000 clones, roughly nine tenths of them singletons. Specimen: peripheral blood, collected on day 0 of AZD1222 vaccination. The receptor set was obtained from an adult in good health.

The V call is TRBV7-3, the J call TRBJ2-1, with 10 bases aligning to TRBD1. With 1 base clipped from V and 3 bases from J, the junction kept 0 bases outside the gene matches. Germline V gene data show CDR1 as SGHTA and CDR2 as FQGTGA. CDR3 length equals 15 residues. The CDR3: CASSLRDRGYNEQFF. CDR3 DNA: TGTGCCAGCAGCTTAAGGGACAGGGGCTACAATGAGCAGTTCTTC.

V and J are TRBV30 and TRBJ1-1; a possible D gene is TRBD1 (6 bases). The V and J ends lost 2 bases and 1 base respectively, with 14 bases between them. Germline V gene lookup returns CDR1 GTSNPN and CDR2 SVGIG (reference sequence). This CDR3 has 15 amino acids. The CDR3 spells CAWSPRTVRNTEAFF. The CDR3 DNA reads as TGTGCCTGGAGTCCCCGGACAGTAAGGAACACTGAAGCTTTCTTT.

This chain uses TRBV10-3 with TRBJ2-7; 9 nucleotides match TRBD1. CDR3 size: 14 residues. Germline loops: CDR1 ENHRY, CDR2 SYGVKD. V lost 3 bases to trimming and J lost 4 bases; unmatched junction nucleotides: 4. CDR3 loop: CAISDSGQGYEQYF. Here the CDR3 DNA reads TGTGCCATCAGTGACTCGGGACAGGGTTACGAGCAGTACTTC.

The genes are TRBV29-1 and TRBJ1-5; D possibly corresponds to TRBD1 (5 bases). This CDR3 comprises 13 residues. Trimming cost V 4 bases and J 5 bases, with 12 bases left between them. Per the germline V gene, CDR1 is SQVTM and CDR2 is ANQGSEA. The DNA for the CDR3 is TGCAGCGTTGGTGTAGGGGTGGATCAGCCCCAGCATTTT. This sequence encodes CSVGVGVDQPQHF.

The CDR3 region has the DNA TGCGCCAGCAGCTTGGGGCAGGGGGCTAATAATTCACCCCTCCACTTT. Translation: CASSLGQGANNSPLHF. The J gene is TRBJ1-6, the V gene TRBV5-1; 8 bases fit TRBD1. The germline gives CDR1 SGHRS, CDR2 YFSETQ. Trimming at V came to 0 bases and at J to 5 bases, leaving 4 bases not matched to a gene. CDR3 length: 16 amino acids.

The chain links TRBV6-6 to TRBJ1-5; 8 bases fit TRBD1. Germline CDR1 MNHNY, CDR2 SVGAGI (reference sequence). V lost 2 bases to trimming and J lost 11 bases; unmatched junction nucleotides: 11. The CDR3 has 15 amino acids. The CDR3 coding sequence is TGTGCCAGCAGTTACCCAACGACAGGGGCCACGGCCCAGCATTTT. It specifies CASSYPTTGATAQHF.

The CDR3 region is CASSLASGYEQYF. The DNA of the CDR3 is TGTGCCAGCAGCTTGGCAAGCGGTTACGAGCAGTACTTC. The V gene is TRBV5-6, the J gene TRBJ2-7; D possibly corresponds to TRBD2 (5 bases). V dropped 0 bases and J dropped 4 bases, with 8 bases sitting between them. This CDR3 comprises 13 residues. Looked up from germline, CDR1 is SGHDT and CDR2 is YYEEEE. The complete variable domain, with remaining parts taken from reference TRBV5-6 and TRBJ2-7, reads DAGVTQSPTHLIKTRGQQVTLRCSPKSGHDTVSWYQQALGQGPQFIFQYYEEEERQRGNFPDRFSGHQFPNYSSELNVNALLLGDSALYLCASSLASGYEQYFGPGTRLTVT.

The chain has TRBV4-2 and TRBJ1-6; TRBD1 matches at 8 bases. V lost 5 bases, J lost 6 bases, and 6 bases stayed unmatched. The CDR3 is 15 residues long. Germline assignment: CDR1 LGHNA and CDR2 YNFKEQ. CDR3 amino acids: CASSTGQGSNSPLHF. The CDR3 DNA sequence: TGTGCCAGCAGCACCGGACAGGGATCTAATTCACCCCTCCACTTT.

CDR3 loop: CASSYWRQGEKLFF. CDR3 nucleotide sequence: TGTGCCAGCAGTTACTGGAGACAGGGTGAAAAACTGTTTTTT. The rearrangement uses TRBV6-5 and TRBJ1-4; 7 positions agree with TRBD1. The CDR3 covers 14 residues. Trimming at V came to 1 base and at J to 7 bases, leaving 3 bases not matched to a gene. Germline CDR1 and CDR2: MNHEY and SVGAGI.

The J gene is TRBJ2-7, the V gene TRBV18; no clear D. V dropped 3 bases and J dropped 0 bases, with 9 bases sitting between them. The CDR3 totals 14 residues. Germline V lookup: CDR1 KGHSH, CDR2 LQKENI. The DNA for the CDR3 is TGTGCCAGCTCACCTGGCCAGGCCTCCTACGAGCAGTACTTC. Translation: CASSPGQASYEQYF.

The chain links TRBV6-5 to TRBJ1-1; D is ambiguous. CDR3 length: 13 amino acids. Germline V gene data show CDR1 as MNHEY and CDR2 as SVGAGI. V lost 2 bases to trimming and J lost 2 bases, with 6 bases between them. The CDR3 spells CASSYVSNTEAFF. The CDR3 DNA is TGTGCCAGCAGTTACGTTAGTAACACTGAAGCTTTCTTT.

This clone was detected a few times. The chain carries TRBV6-5 and TRBJ1-2; D might be TRBD1 (6 bases). V lost 7 bases and J 6 bases, leaving 21 bases between the germline ends. The length of the CDR3 is 15 residues. Germline V gene lookup returns CDR1 MNHEY and CDR2 SVGAGI. The DNA of the CDR3 is TGTGCCAGCATACCATCGCAGGGGATGAATCATGGCTACACCTTC. It encodes CASIPSQGMNHGYTF.

The genes are TRBV28 and TRBJ1-5; D perhaps matches TRBD1 (5 bases). The CDR3 runs to 13 residues. From germline, CDR1 is MDHEN and CDR2 SYDVKM. Deletions cut 2 bases from V and 5 bases from J, with 7 bases between. The CDR3 here is CASSLNRHQPQHF. The CDR3 DNA reads as TGTGCCAGCAGTTTAAACAGGCATCAGCCCCAGCATTTT.

The chain carries TRBV7-3 and TRBJ1-1; D is possibly TRBD1 (5 bases). The CDR3 is 15 residues long. The germline V and J ends were trimmed by 2 bases and 0 bases, with 10 bases remaining between them. Looked up from germline, CDR1 is SGHTA and CDR2 is FQGTGA. CDR3 sequence (DNA): TGTGCCAGCAGCTTACACAGGTCCATGAACACTGAAGCTTTCTTT. Protein: CASSLHRSMNTEAFF. Supplemented by reference TRBV7-3 and TRBJ1-1, the full variable domain reads GAGVSQTPSNKVTEKGKYVELRCDPISGHTALYWYRQSLGQGPEFLIYFQGTGAADDSGLPNDRFFAVRPEGSVSTLKIQRTERGDSAVYLCASSLHRSMNTEAFFGQGTRLTVV.

The rearrangement links TRBV6-5 to TRBJ1-2; the D is unclear. V was pared by 6 bases and J by 0 bases, with 11 bases between. The CDR3 extends over 14 amino acids. Germline CDR1 reads MNHEY; CDR2 reads SVGAGI. As DNA, the CDR3 is TGTGCCAGCAGGAAGGACGGCGCTAACTATGGCTACACCTTC. Protein sequence: CASRKDGANYGYTF.

This chain links TRBV6-4 with TRBJ2-7; D not certain. The V and J ends lost 1 base and 1 base respectively, with 14 bases between them. There are 16 residues in the CDR3. Germline-derived CDR1 and CDR2 are MRHNA and SNTAGT. The CDR3: CASSDLISALSYEQYF. Here the CDR3 DNA reads TGTGCCAGCAGTGACTTGATTTCCGCTCTGTCCTACGAGCAGTACTTC.

This rearrangement joins TRBV27 to TRBJ1-2; possibly TRBD1 for D (6 bases). The CDR3 totals 16 residues. The germline V gene has CDR1 MNHEY and CDR2 SMNVEV (reference sequence). Trimming removed 6 bases at V and 2 bases at J, with 19 bases between. CDR3 sequence: CASRPAAGAGNYGYTF. The DNA for the CDR3 is TGTGCCAGCAGACCCGCGGCAGGGGCGGGGAACTATGGCTACACCTTC.

The rearrangement uses TRBV24-1 and TRBJ2-5, with D perhaps TRBD2 (6 bases). Trimming removed 6 bases from V and 4 bases from J, with 20 bases in between. There are 16 residues in the CDR3. From germline, CDR1 is KGHDR and CDR2 SFDVKD. The CDR3 protein is CATSMAGAGRGETQYF. CDR3 nucleotide sequence: TGTGCCACCAGTATGGCCGGGGCGGGGAGAGGAGAGACCCAGTACTTC.

The chain joins TRBV19 to TRBJ2-7; maybe TRBD2 (6 bases). The V end was cut by 4 bases, the J end by 6 bases, with 16 bases between. Germline lookup yields CDR1 LNHDA and CDR2 SQIVND (reference sequence). The CDR3 totals 14 residues. In DNA, the CDR3 is TGTGCCAGTAGTAGCGGCAGGCGGGGAACCGAGCAGTACTTC. Translated, it gives CASSSGRRGTEQYF.

This chain connects TRBV27 to TRBJ1-2; perhaps TRBD1 as D (6 bases). CDR3 length equals 13 residues. V dropped 8 bases and J dropped 8 bases, with 18 bases sitting between them. CDR1 and CDR2 from the germline V gene are MNHEY and SMNVEV (reference sequence). The CDR3 DNA reads as TGTGCCAGCTCCCTTAACAGGGTGTCCGGCTACACCTTC. This gives the protein CASSLNRVSGYTF.

The chain combines TRBV5-6 with TRBJ1-5, with 10 bases aligning to TRBD1. Germline CDR1 SGHDT, CDR2 YYEEEE. This CDR3 comprises 13 residues. The junction had 4 bases not matched to a gene; V was cut back by 4 bases and J by 9 bases. CDR3 in DNA: TGTGCCAGCAGCAGACAGGGGGCATCGCCCCAGCATTTT. This gives the protein CASSRQGASPQHF.

V gene TRBV9 combines with J gene TRBJ1-1; D uncertain. The CDR3 is 16 residues long. V lost 1 base and J 7 bases, leaving 20 bases between the germline ends. Germline assignment: CDR1 SGDLS and CDR2 YYNGEE. CDR3 protein: CASSVNPGTGGSEAFF. CDR3 DNA sequence: TGTGCCAGCAGCGTAAACCCCGGTACGGGTGGTAGTGAAGCTTTCTTT.

The chain links TRBV13 to TRBJ2-7; D is tentatively TRBD1 or TRBD2 (5 bases each). CDR3 size: 16 residues. Germline assignment: CDR1 PRHDT and CDR2 FYEKMQ (reference sequence). Trimming left V 6 bases short and J 0 bases short, with 18 bases between. The CDR3 nucleotides are TGTGCCAGCAGTTGGCCCTCCGGGGCTAGCTCCTACGAGCAGTACTTC. Translating gives CASSWPSGASSYEQYF.

The V call is TRBV7-2, the J call TRBJ2-3; D is unresolved. CDR1 SGHTA and CDR2 FQGNSA come from the germline V gene. This CDR3 region has 15 residues. The germline V and J ends were trimmed by 5 bases and 4 bases, with 16 bases remaining between them. CDR3 loop: CASSTRVAAADTQYF. The CDR3 region has the DNA TGTGCCAGCAGCACCCGGGTGGCCGCCGCAGATACGCAGTATTTT.

This sequence joins TRBV6-1 and TRBJ1-5; possibly TRBD1 for D (6 bases). Trimming removed 2 bases at V and 1 base at J, with 18 bases between. The CDR3 covers 18 residues. Per the germline V gene, CDR1 is MNHNS and CDR2 is SASEGT. CDR3 nucleotides: TGTGCCAGCAGTGAATTGGGGGCGGATTCTCCAAGCAATCAGCCCCAGCATTTT. Translation: CASSELGADSPSNQPQHF.